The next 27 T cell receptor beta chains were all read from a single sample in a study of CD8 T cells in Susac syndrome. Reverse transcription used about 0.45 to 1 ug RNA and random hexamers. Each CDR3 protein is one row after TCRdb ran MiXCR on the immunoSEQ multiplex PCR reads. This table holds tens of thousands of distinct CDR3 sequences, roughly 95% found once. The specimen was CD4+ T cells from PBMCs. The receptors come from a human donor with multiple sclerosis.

The CDR3 sequence: CASSPTGPGEQYF. The CDR3 DNA is TGTGCCAGCAGCCCTACCGGACCGGGCGAGCAGTACTTC. The chain is built from TRBV3-1 and TRBJ2-7; no clear D gene. V was trimmed by 4 bases and J by 6 bases, leaving 13 bases between them. Per germline, CDR1 LGHDT and CDR2 YNNKEL (reference sequence). The CDR3 has 13 residues.

The CDR3 reads CASSLGQGLQETQYF. CDR3 coding DNA: TGTGCCAGCAGCTTAGGTCAGGGGCTCCAAGAGACCCAGTACTTC. The V call is TRBV7-3, the J call TRBJ2-5; a weak D match, TRBD1 (6 bases). The length of the CDR3 is 15 residues. Germline values: CDR1 SGHTA, CDR2 FQGTGA. Trimming took off 2 bases at V and 1 base at J, with 11 bases between the two ends.

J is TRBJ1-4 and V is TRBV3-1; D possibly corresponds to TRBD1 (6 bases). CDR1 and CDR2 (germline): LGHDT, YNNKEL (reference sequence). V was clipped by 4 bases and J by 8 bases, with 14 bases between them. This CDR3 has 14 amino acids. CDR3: CASSLGTPQEKLFF. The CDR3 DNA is TGTGCCAGCAGCCTTGGGACACCACAAGAAAAACTGTTTTTT.

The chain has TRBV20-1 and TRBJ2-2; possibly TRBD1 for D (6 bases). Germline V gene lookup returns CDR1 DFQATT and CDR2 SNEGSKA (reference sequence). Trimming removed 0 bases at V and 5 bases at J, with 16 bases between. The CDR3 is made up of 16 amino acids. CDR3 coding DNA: TGCAGTGCTAGAGATCACAGGGAGCACGGAACCGGGGAGCTGTTTTTT. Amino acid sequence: CSARDHREHGTGELFF.

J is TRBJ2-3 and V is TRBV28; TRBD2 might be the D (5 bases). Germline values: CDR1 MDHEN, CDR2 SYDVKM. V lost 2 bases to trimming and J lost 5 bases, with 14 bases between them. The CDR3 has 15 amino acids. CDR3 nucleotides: TGTGCCAGCAGTTTAACTAGTTTGCCGAGAGATACGCAGTATTTT. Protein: CASSLTSLPRDTQYF.

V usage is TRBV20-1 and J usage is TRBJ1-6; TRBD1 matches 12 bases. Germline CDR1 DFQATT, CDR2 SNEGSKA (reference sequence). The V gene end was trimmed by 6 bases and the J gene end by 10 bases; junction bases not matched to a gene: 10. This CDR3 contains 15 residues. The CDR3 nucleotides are TGCAGTGCACCGAGGGGGACAGGGGGCTACTCACCCCTCCACTTT. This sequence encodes CSAPRGTGGYSPLHF.

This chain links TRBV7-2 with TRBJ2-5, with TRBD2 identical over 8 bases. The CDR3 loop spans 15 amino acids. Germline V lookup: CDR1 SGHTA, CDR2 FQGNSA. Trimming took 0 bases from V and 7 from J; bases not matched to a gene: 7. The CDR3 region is CASSLARRGEGTQYF. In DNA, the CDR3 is TGTGCCAGCAGCTTAGCGCGGCGGGGGGAGGGGACCCAGTACTTC. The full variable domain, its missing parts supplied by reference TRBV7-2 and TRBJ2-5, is GAGVSQSPSNKVTEKGKDVELRCDPISGHTALYWYRQSLGQGLEFLIYFQGNSAPDKSGLPSDRFSAERTGGSVSTLTIQRTQQEDSAVYLCASSLARRGEGTQYFGPGTRLLVL.

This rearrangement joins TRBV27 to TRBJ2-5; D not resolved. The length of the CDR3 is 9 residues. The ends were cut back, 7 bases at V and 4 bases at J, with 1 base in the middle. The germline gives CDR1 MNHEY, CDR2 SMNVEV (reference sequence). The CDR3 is CASIETQYF. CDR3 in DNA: TGTGCCAGCATAGAGACCCAGTACTTC.

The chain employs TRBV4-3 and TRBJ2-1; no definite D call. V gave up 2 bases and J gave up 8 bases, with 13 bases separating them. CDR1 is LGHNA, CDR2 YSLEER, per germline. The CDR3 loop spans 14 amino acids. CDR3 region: CASSQQPLYDEQFF. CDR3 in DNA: TGCGCCAGCAGCCAACAACCTCTTTACGATGAGCAGTTCTTC.

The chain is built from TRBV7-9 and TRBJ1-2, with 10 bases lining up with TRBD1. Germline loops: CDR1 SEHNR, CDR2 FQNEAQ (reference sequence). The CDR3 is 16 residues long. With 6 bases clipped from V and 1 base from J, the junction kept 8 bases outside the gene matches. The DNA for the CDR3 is TGTGCCAGCAGGCGCACCGGGACAGGGGATAACTATGGCTACACCTTC. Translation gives CASRRTGTGDNYGYTF. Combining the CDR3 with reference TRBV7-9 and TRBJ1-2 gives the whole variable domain DTGVSQNPRHKITKRGQNVTFRCDPISEHNRLYWYRQTLGQGPEFLTYFQNEAQLEKSRLLSDRFSAERPKGSFSTLEIQRTEQGDSAMYLCASRRTGTGDNYGYTFGSGTRLTVV.

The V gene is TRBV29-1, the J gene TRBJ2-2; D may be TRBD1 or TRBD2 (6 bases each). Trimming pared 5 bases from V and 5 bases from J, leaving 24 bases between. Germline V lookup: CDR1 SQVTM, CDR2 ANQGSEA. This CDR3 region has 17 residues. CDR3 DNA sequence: TGCAGCGTTAGGGTACCGGGGGCGATTTCGGCGACCGGGGAGCTGTTTTTT. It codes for CSVRVPGAISATGELFF.

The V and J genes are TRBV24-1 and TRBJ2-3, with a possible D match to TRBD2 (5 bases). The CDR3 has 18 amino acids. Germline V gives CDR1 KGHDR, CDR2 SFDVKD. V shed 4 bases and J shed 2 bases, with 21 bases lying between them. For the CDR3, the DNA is TGTGCCACCAGTGACCCAAATGCCCCGGGATGGTTCACAGATACGCAGTATTTT. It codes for CATSDPNAPGWFTDTQYF.

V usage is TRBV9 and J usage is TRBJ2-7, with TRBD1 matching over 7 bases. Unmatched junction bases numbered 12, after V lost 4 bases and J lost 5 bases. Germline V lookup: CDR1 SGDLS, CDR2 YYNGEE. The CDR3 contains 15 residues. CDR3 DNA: TGTGCCAGCAGCATATCCCCGGGACAGTTCGACGAGCAGTACTTC. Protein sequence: CASSISPGQFDEQYF.

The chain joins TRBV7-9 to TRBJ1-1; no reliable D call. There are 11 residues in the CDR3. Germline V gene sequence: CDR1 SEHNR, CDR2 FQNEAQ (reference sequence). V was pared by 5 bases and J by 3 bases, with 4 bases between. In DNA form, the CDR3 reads TGTGCCAGCAGCGTGGACACTGAAGCTTTCTTT. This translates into CASSVDTEAFF.

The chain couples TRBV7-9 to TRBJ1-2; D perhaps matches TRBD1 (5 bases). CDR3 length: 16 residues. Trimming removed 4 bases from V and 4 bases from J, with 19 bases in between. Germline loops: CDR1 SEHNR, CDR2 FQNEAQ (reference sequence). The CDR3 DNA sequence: TGTGCCAGCAGCTCAATACGAGGGCAGGGCGCCTATGGCTACACCTTC. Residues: CASSSIRGQGAYGYTF.

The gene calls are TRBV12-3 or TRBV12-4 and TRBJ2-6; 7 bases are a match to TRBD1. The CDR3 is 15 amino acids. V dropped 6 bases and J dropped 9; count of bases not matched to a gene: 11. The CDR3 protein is CASRKTGQRYNVLTF. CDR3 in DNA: TGTGCCAGCAGGAAGACGGGACAGAGGTACAACGTCCTGACTTTC.

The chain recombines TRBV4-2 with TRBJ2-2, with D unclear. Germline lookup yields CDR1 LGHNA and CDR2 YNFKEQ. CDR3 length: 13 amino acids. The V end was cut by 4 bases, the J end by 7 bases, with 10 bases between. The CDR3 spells CASSLQVHGELFF. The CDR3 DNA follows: TGTGCCAGCAGCCTCCAAGTACACGGGGAGCTGTTTTTT.

The CDR3 here is CASSSVANQPQHF. The CDR3 coding sequence is TGTGCCAGCAGCTCCGTGGCTAATCAGCCCCAGCATTTT. The gene calls are TRBV6-5 and TRBJ1-5; D remains unclear. This CDR3 region has 13 residues. The germline V gene has CDR1 MNHEY and CDR2 SVGAGI. V lost 6 bases, J lost 4 bases, and 10 bases lay in between.

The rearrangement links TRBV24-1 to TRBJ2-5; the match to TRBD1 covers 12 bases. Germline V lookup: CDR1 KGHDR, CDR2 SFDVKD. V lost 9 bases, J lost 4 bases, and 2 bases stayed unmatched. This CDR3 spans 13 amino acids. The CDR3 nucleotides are TGTGCCACCGGGACAGGGGGCTTAGAGACCCAGTACTTC. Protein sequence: CATGTGGLETQYF.

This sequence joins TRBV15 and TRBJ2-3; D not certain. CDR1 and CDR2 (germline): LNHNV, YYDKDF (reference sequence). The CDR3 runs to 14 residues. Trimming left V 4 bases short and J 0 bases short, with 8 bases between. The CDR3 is CATSKTPSTDTQYF. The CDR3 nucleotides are TGTGCCACCAGCAAGACACCAAGCACAGATACGCAGTATTTT.

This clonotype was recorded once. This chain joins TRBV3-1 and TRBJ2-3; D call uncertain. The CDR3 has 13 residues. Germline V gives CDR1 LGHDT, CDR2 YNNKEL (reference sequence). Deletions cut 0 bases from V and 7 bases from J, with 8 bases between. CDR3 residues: CASSQEARYTQYF. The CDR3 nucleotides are TGTGCCAGCAGCCAAGAAGCGAGATATACGCAGTATTTT.

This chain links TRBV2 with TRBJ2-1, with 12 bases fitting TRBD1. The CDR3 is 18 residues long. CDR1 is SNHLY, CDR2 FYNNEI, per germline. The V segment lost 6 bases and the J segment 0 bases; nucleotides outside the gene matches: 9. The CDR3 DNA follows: TGTGCCAGCAGCCGGGACAGGGGGCGAGGAAACTCCTACAATGAGCAGTTCTTC. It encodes CASSRDRGRGNSYNEQFF.

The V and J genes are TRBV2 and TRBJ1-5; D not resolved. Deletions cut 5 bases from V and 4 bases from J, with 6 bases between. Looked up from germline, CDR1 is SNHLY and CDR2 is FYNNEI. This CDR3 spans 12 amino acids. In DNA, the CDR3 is TGTGCCAGCAGTCCTGTGAATCAGCCCCAGCATTTT. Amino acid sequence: CASSPVNQPQHF.

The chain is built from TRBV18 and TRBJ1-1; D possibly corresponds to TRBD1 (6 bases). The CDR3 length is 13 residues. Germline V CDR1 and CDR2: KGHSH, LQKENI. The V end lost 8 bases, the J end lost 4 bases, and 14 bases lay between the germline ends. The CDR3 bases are TGTGCCAGCGCCACGGGGGCAGGCACTGAAGCTTTCTTT. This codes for CASATGAGTEAFF.

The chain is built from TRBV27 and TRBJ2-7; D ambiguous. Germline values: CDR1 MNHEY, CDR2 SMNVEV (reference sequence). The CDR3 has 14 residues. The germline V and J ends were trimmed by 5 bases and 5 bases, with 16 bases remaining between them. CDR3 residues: CASSRAVPVHEQYF. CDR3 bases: TGTGCCAGCAGTAGAGCCGTACCAGTCCACGAGCAGTACTTC.

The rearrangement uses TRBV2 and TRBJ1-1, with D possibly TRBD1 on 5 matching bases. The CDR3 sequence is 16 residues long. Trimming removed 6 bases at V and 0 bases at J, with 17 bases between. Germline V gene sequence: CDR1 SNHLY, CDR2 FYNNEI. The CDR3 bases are TGTGCCAGCAGAGGCCGAGGAGGGGCGATGAACACTGAAGCTTTCTTT. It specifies CASRGRGGAMNTEAFF. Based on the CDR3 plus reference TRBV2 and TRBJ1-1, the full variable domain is EPEVTQTPSHQVTQMGQEVILRCVPISNHLYFYWYRQILGQKVEFLVSFYNNEISEKSEIFDDQFSVERPDGSNFTLKIRSTKLEDSAMYFCASRGRGGAMNTEAFFGQGTRLTVV.

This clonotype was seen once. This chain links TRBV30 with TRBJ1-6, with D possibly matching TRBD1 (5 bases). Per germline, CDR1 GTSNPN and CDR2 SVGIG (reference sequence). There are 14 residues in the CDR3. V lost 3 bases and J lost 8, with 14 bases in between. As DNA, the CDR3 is TGTGCCTGGAGCCCCGGGACGGGGGATTCACCCCTCCACTTT. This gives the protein CAWSPGTGDSPLHF.